These 31 T cell receptor beta chains were all obtained from the same sample, sequenced in a study of cytomegalovirus exposure and HLA in healthy donors. In the PCR, 60 Vbeta and 13 Jbeta primers were used. The data were produced by immunoSEQ multiplex PCR, yet TCRdb's version contains in-frame clones alone and is incomplete. The table shows about 140,000 clones, with 76% occurring only once. Sequenced input: PBMCs. Source of these receptors: a middle-aged woman in good health and CMV-seronegative.

V is TRBV5-1 and J is TRBJ2-3, with 10 bases matching TRBD2. CDR1 is SGHRS, CDR2 YFSETQ, per germline. V dropped 0 bases and J dropped 4; count of bases not matched to a gene: 2. The CDR3 runs 15 residues. The CDR3 sequence is CASSLGLAGADTQYF. The CDR3 coding sequence is TGCGCCAGCAGCTTGGGTCTAGCGGGAGCAGATACGCAGTATTTT.

This clone was seen just once. This CDR3 is also generated by other DNA sequences in the sample. The CDR3 sequence is CASSYSLADQPQHF. The CDR3 region has the DNA TGTGCCAGCAGTTACTCGTTGGCAGATCAGCCCCAGCATTTT. The rearrangement links TRBV6-5 to TRBJ1-5; D gene uncertain. Trimming stripped 0 bases from V and 5 bases from J, with 8 bases between. Germline CDR1 and CDR2: MNHEY and SVGAGI. The CDR3 covers 14 residues.

The rearrangement links TRBV6-5 to TRBJ1-5, with D perhaps TRBD1 (5 bases). Germline values: CDR1 MNHEY, CDR2 SVGAGI. Trimming cost V 5 bases and J 7 bases, with 18 bases left between them. The CDR3 extends over 15 amino acids. Here the CDR3 reads CASSPSWQGGQPQHF. CDR3 coding DNA: TGTGCCAGCAGTCCATCGTGGCAGGGAGGACAGCCCCAGCATTTT.

The V and J genes are TRBV7-8 and TRBJ2-7; TRBD1 is a possible D gene (5 bases). Trimming stripped 6 bases from V and 0 bases from J, with 12 bases between. The germline V gene has CDR1 SGHVS and CDR2 FQNEAQ. The CDR3 contains 14 residues. The CDR3 region has the DNA TGTGCCAGCAGTCCTAGGACAAACTCCTACGAGCAGTACTTC. This codes for CASSPRTNSYEQYF.

This clone was detected a few times. The gene calls are TRBV18 and TRBJ2-3, with D unclear. V shed 2 bases and J shed 5 bases, with 5 bases lying between them. The CDR3 extends over 12 amino acids. Germline V CDR1 and CDR2: KGHSH, LQKENI. The DNA of the CDR3 is TGTGCCAGCTCACCAACGGGAGATACGCAGTATTTT. Translation gives CASSPTGDTQYF.

This sequence joins TRBV2 and TRBJ2-7; 10 bases line up with TRBD2. Germline-derived CDR1 and CDR2 are SNHLY and FYNNEI. Trimming took 4 bases from V and 13 from J; bases not matched to a gene: 10. This CDR3 contains 13 residues. CDR3 DNA: TGTGCCAGCAGTGTTCGGTATAGCGGGAGGAAATACTTC. Protein product: CASSVRYSGRKYF.

The rearrangement uses TRBV7-6 and TRBJ1-5; D unresolved. Per the germline V gene, CDR1 is SGHVS and CDR2 is FNYEAQ. The CDR3 runs to 15 residues. V lost 3 bases and J lost 0, with 9 bases in between. DNA of the CDR3: TGTGCCAGCAGCTTTCGCAGTACTAGCAATCAGCCCCAGCATTTT. It translates to CASSFRSTSNQPQHF.

Only a few counts were recorded for this clone. This chain connects TRBV15 to TRBJ1-1; D is undetermined. Trimming removed 1 base from V and 8 bases from J, with 14 bases in between. The CDR3 runs to 14 residues. CDR1 is LNHNV, CDR2 YYDKDF, per germline (reference sequence). The chain's CDR3 is CATSRVRGTNEAFF. Written as DNA, the CDR3 is TGTGCCACCAGCAGAGTTCGGGGAACGAACGAAGCTTTCTTT. The full variable domain, completed using reference TRBV15 and TRBJ1-1, is DAMVIQNPRYQVTQFGKPVTLSCSQTLNHNVMYWYQQKSSQAPKLLFHYYDKDFNNEADTPDNFQSRRPNTSFCFLDIRSPGLGDTAMYLCATSRVRGTNEAFFGQGTRLTVV.

V and J are TRBV5-4 and TRBJ1-2; unclear D gene. With 4 bases removed from V and 7 bases from J, the gap between germline ends came to 17 bases. Per the germline V gene, CDR1 is SGHNT and CDR2 is YYREEE (reference sequence). This CDR3 spans 14 amino acids. The DNA for the CDR3 is TGTGCCAGCAGCAATAGATTTCTCGGGATTGGCTACACCTTC. Encoded protein: CASSNRFLGIGYTF.

This clone was observed a single time. This rearrangement joins TRBV10-3 to TRBJ2-1; D not certain. V shed 0 bases and J shed 0 bases, with 12 bases lying between them. Germline V gives CDR1 ENHRY, CDR2 SYGVKD. The CDR3 consists of 17 residues. The CDR3 here is CAISESSRLPSYNEQFF. CDR3 nucleotides: TGTGCCATCAGTGAGTCGAGTCGTCTCCCCTCCTACAATGAGCAGTTCTTC.

This sequence joins TRBV7-6 and TRBJ2-7; no clear D gene. The CDR3 contains 12 residues. Germline V CDR1 and CDR2: SGHVS, FNYEAQ. Trimming pared 5 bases from V and 1 base from J, leaving 6 bases between. This CDR3 is CASSPKSYEQYF. In DNA, the CDR3 is TGTGCCAGCAGCCCAAAATCCTACGAGCAGTACTTC.

The chain recombines TRBV7-9 with TRBJ1-1; 9 nucleotides align to TRBD1. V lost 5 bases and J lost 10; bases outside the gene matches: 11. Looked up from germline, CDR1 is SEHNR and CDR2 is FQNEAQ (reference sequence). The CDR3 is 14 amino acids. The CDR3 coding sequence is TGTGCCAGCAGCCAAGGGGGACAGGGATCCGTAGCTTTCTTT. Translating it yields CASSQGGQGSVAFF.

The CDR3 region has the DNA TGTGCCAGTAGAAGAAGGGGGCAGGGGATAGATAGCAATCAGCCCCAGCATTTT. It specifies CASRRRGQGIDSNQPQHF. This chain uses TRBV19 with TRBJ1-5; TRBD1 aligns across 7 bases. The J segment lost 0 bases and the V segment lost 6 bases, leaving 14 bases of the junction unmatched. The germline V gene encodes CDR1 LNHDA and CDR2 SQIVND (reference sequence). This CDR3 is 18 amino acids long. The entire variable domain, with the rest obtained from reference TRBV19 and TRBJ1-5, is as follows: DGGITQSPKYLFRKEGQNVTLSCEQNLNHDAMYWYRQDPGQGLRLIYYSQIVNDFQKGDIAEGYSVSREKKESFPLTVTSAQKNPTAFYLCASRRRGQGIDSNQPQHFGDGTRLSIL.

The rearrangement links TRBV10-3 to TRBJ2-7; no definite D call. Germline V gene data show CDR1 as ENHRY and CDR2 as SYGVKD. This CDR3 is 12 amino acids long. The V end was cut by 3 bases, the J end by 3 bases, with 6 bases between. The CDR3 DNA reads as TGTGCCATCAGTGAATCAGGCTACGAGCAGTACTTC. It specifies CAISESGYEQYF.

The chain uses TRBV5-1 and TRBJ2-3; D not certain. V was clipped by 2 bases and J by 1 base, with 14 bases between them. The CDR3 extends over 16 amino acids. CDR1 is SGHRS, CDR2 YFSETQ, per germline. The CDR3 nucleotides read TGCGCCAGCAGCTTAAACGGCCCTCGGGGCACAGATACGCAGTATTTT. This codes for CASSLNGPRGTDTQYF.

The gene calls are TRBV28 and TRBJ1-1, with D possibly TRBD1 on 6 matching bases. The CDR3 has 14 residues. V lost 6 bases and J lost 5, with 16 bases in between. CDR1 is MDHEN, CDR2 SYDVKM, per germline. This CDR3 is CASSPTGRRTEAFF. The CDR3 DNA reads TGTGCCAGCAGCCCCACAGGGCGGAGAACTGAAGCTTTCTTT.

The V call is TRBV11-2, the J call TRBJ1-3; possible D gene TRBD1, 5 bases. Trimming cost V 6 bases and J 0 bases, with 12 bases left between them. From germline, CDR1 is SGHAT and CDR2 FQNNGV. The CDR3 runs to 15 residues. CDR3 nucleotide sequence: TGTGCCAGCAGGCGACAGCTTTCCTCTGGAAACACCATATATTTT. Translating it yields CASRRQLSSGNTIYF.

The genes are TRBV5-8 and TRBJ2-1, with 8 positions matching TRBD1. The CDR3 loop spans 15 amino acids. With V trimmed by 3 bases and J by 4 bases, 6 bases remained unmatched. Germline V gene data show CDR1 as SGHTS and CDR2 as YDEGEE. The CDR3 protein is CASSSGQARYNEQFF. In DNA form, the CDR3 reads TGTGCCAGCAGCTCGGGACAGGCGCGGTACAATGAGCAGTTCTTC.

DNA for the CDR3: TGTGCCAGCAGTTCCGACAGGAACACTGAAGCTTTCTTT. Its protein product is CASSSDRNTEAFF. This chain uses TRBV7-2 with TRBJ1-1, with a possible D match to TRBD1 (5 bases). The CDR3 spans 13 residues. Germline values: CDR1 SGHTA, CDR2 FQGNSA. The V end was cut by 6 bases, the J end by 1 base, with 9 bases between.

This clone is a singleton in its sample. CDR3 sequence: CASTVGGSSTDTQYF. CDR3 in DNA: TGTGCCAGCACCGTGGGGGGATCTAGCACAGATACGCAGTATTTT. The V call is TRBV2, the J call TRBJ2-3; D possibly corresponds to TRBD2 (6 bases). CDR3 length: 15 residues. Trimming shortened V by 7 bases and J by 0 bases, and 14 bases separated the two germline ends. Germline V lookup: CDR1 SNHLY, CDR2 FYNNEI.

The chain joins TRBV6-1 to TRBJ2-3, with 11 nucleotides matching TRBD2. The germline gives CDR1 MNHNS, CDR2 SASEGT. J lost 1 base, V lost 3 bases, and 0 bases had no gene match. The CDR3 is 15 amino acids. The chain's CDR3 is CASSEGLAGTDTQYF. The CDR3 nucleotides are TGTGCCAGCAGTGAGGGACTAGCGGGCACAGATACGCAGTATTTT.

V gene TRBV5-4 combines with J gene TRBJ1-4; 10 bases are shared with TRBD1. The CDR3 runs to 15 residues. Unmatched junction bases numbered 5, after V lost 2 bases and J lost 7 bases. CDR1 and CDR2 (germline): SGHNT, YYREEE (reference sequence). Here the CDR3 DNA reads TGTGCCAGCAGCTTCCCGACAGGGGGCACTGAAAAACTGTTTTTT. This codes for CASSFPTGGTEKLFF.

This sequence joins TRBV15 and TRBJ2-1; a weak D match, TRBD2 (6 bases). Per the germline V gene, CDR1 is LNHNV and CDR2 is YYDKDF (reference sequence). The CDR3 has 15 amino acids. Trimming shortened V by 1 base and J by 0 bases, and 7 bases separated the two germline ends. The CDR3, as DNA: TGTGCCACCAGCAGAGCGGGGGACTCCTACAATGAGCAGTTCTTC. This codes for CATSRAGDSYNEQFF.

The chain couples TRBV27 to TRBJ1-5; TRBD1 aligns across 9 bases. The J segment lost 3 bases and the V segment lost 5 bases, leaving 8 bases of the junction unmatched. CDR3 length equals 16 residues. CDR1 and CDR2 (germline): MNHEY, SMNVEV (reference sequence). CDR3 residues: CASSRGTGPYNQPQHF. CDR3 nucleotide sequence: TGTGCCAGCAGTAGGGGGACAGGGCCGTACAATCAGCCCCAGCATTTT.

The chain links TRBV4-1 to TRBJ2-5; TRBD1 aligns across 7 bases. The CDR3 has 14 amino acids. Germline-derived CDR1 and CDR2 are MGHRA and YSYEKL. After removal of 6 bases from V and 5 bases from J, the junction contained 9 bases not matched to a gene. Written as DNA, the CDR3 is TGCGCCAGCAGTCGGACAGGCACGGGGGAGACCCAGTACTTC. Amino acid sequence: CASSRTGTGETQYF.

The chain has TRBV19 and TRBJ2-1, with 8 bases that match TRBD2. The CDR3 has 15 residues. After removal of 6 bases from V and 2 bases from J, the junction contained 6 bases not matched to a gene. From germline, CDR1 is LNHDA and CDR2 SQIVND (reference sequence). The CDR3: CASSLAGPAYNEQFF. The CDR3 DNA is TGTGCCAGTAGCCTAGCGGGCCCCGCCTACAATGAGCAGTTCTTC. Full variable domain (missing parts from reference TRBV19 and TRBJ2-1): DGGITQSPKYLFRKEGQNVTLSCEQNLNHDAMYWYRQDPGQGLRLIYYSQIVNDFQKGDIAEGYSVSREKKESFPLTVTSAQKNPTAFYLCASSLAGPAYNEQFFGPGTRLTVL.

The chain is built from TRBV4-1 and TRBJ2-1; 10 nucleotides align to TRBD2. The trim removed 1 base at V and 5 bases at J, leaving 5 bases unmatched. Germline loops: CDR1 MGHRA, CDR2 YSYEKL. The CDR3 is 16 amino acids. This CDR3 is CASSQGIAGGNNEQFF. The DNA for the CDR3 is TGCGCCAGCAGCCAAGGGATAGCGGGGGGCAACAATGAGCAGTTCTTC.

The chain is built from TRBV10-1 and TRBJ2-3, with 9 positions matching TRBD1. V gave up 4 bases and J gave up 4 bases; unmatched junction bases: 6. This CDR3 is built from 15 residues. CDR1 WNHNN and CDR2 SYGVQD come from the germline V gene (reference sequence). CDR3 in amino acids: CASSVGTGIADTQYF. The CDR3 DNA reads as TGCGCCAGCAGTGTAGGGACAGGGATCGCAGATACGCAGTATTTT.

This chain uses TRBV5-1 with TRBJ2-7; 7 nucleotides line up with TRBD1. This CDR3 comprises 15 residues. Unmatched junction bases numbered 5, after V lost 0 bases and J lost 2 bases. Germline V gene data show CDR1 as SGHRS and CDR2 as YFSETQ. The CDR3 DNA reads TGCGCCAGCAGCTTGGGACAGGGTAGTACCTACGAGCAGTACTTC. It codes for CASSLGQGSTYEQYF.

This chain uses TRBV5-1 with TRBJ2-5; 9 positions match TRBD1. Germline CDR1 reads SGHRS; CDR2 reads YFSETQ. J lost 5 bases, V lost 4 bases, and 6 bases had no gene match. The CDR3 is 14 residues long. CDR3 amino acids: CASSLGQGRETQYF. Written as DNA, the CDR3 is TGCGCCAGCAGCCTAGGACAGGGGCGGGAGACCCAGTACTTC.

The V and J genes are TRBV6-1 and TRBJ2-7, with 8 bases identical to TRBD1. The CDR3 is 16 amino acids. With V trimmed by 2 bases and J by 2 bases, 8 bases remained unmatched. Germline CDR1 is MNHNS and CDR2 is SASEGT. This chain's CDR3 is CASSETGQGFPYEQYF. The CDR3 nucleotides are TGTGCCAGCAGTGAAACAGGACAGGGTTTCCCCTACGAGCAGTACTTC.